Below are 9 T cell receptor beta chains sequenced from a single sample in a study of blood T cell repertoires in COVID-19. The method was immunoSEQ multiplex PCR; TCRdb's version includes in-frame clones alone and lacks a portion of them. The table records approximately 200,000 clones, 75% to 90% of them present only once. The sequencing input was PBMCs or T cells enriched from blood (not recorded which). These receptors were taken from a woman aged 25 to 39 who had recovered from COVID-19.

CDR3 sequence: CASSDPLERPTGELFF. CDR3 nucleotides: TGTGCCAGCAGCGACCCGCTCGAGCGCCCCACCGGGGAGCTGTTTTTT. J is TRBJ2-2 and V is TRBV7-9; no definite D call. Trimming pared 5 bases from V and 4 bases from J, leaving 17 bases between. Germline CDR1 and CDR2: SEHNR and FQNEAQ (reference sequence). The CDR3 has 16 amino acids.

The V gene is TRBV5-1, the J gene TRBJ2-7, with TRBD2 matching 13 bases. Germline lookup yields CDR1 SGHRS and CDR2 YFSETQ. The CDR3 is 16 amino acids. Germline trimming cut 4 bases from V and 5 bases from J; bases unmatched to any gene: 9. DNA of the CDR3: TGCGCCAGCAGCCGGGAGCCGGGACTAGCGGGAAACGAGCAGTACTTC. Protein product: CASSREPGLAGNEQYF.

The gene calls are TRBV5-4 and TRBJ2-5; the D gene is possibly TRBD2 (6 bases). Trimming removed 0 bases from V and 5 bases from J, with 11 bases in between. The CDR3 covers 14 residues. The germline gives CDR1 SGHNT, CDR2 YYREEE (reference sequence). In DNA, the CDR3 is TGTGCCAGCAGCTTGGGCGGGGTTTGGGAGACCCAGTACTTC. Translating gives CASSLGGVWETQYF.

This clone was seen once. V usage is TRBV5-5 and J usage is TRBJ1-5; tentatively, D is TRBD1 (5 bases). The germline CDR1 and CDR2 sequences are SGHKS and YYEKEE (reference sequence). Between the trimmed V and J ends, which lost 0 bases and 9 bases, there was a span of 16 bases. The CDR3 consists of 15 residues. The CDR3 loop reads CASSLVSGFSGPQHF. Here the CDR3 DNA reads TGTGCCAGCAGCTTGGTTTCAGGGTTCTCAGGGCCCCAGCATTTT. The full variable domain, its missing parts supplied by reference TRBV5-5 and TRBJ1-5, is DAGVTQSPTHLIKTRGQQVTLRCSPISGHKSVSWYQQVLGQGPQFIFQYYEKEERGRGNFPDRFSARQFPNYSSELNVNALLLGDSALYLCASSLVSGFSGPQHFGDGTRLSIL.

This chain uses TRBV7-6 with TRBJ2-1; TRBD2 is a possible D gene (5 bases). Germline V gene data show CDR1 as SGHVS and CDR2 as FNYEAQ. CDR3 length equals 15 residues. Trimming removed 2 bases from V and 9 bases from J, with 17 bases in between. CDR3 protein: CASSLTREFQGEQFF. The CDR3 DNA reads TGTGCCAGCAGCTTAACGAGGGAGTTCCAAGGTGAGCAGTTCTTC. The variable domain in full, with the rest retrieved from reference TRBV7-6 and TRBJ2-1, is GAGVSQSPRYKVTKRGQDVALRCDPISGHVSLYWYRQALGQGPEFLTYFNYEAQQDKSGLPNDRFSAERPEGSISTLTIQRTEQRDSAMYRCASSLTREFQGEQFFGPGTRLTVL.

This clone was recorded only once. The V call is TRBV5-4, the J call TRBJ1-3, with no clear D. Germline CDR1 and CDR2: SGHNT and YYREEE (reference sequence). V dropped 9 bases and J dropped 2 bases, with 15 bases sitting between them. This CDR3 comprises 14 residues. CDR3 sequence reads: CATSIFGAGNTIYF. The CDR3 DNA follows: TGTGCCACCTCTATTTTCGGGGCTGGAAACACCATATATTTT.

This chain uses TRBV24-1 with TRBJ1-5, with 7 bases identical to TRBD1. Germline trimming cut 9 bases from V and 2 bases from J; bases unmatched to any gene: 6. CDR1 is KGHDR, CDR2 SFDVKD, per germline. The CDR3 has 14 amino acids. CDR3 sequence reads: CATAPTGGNQPQHF. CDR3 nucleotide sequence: TGTGCCACCGCCCCAACAGGGGGCAATCAGCCCCAGCATTTT.

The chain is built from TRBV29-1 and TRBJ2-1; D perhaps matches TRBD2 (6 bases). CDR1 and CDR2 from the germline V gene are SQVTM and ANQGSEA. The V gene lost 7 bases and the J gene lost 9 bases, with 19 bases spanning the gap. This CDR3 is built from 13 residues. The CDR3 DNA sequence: TGCAGCGGAGGGGCGGGGATGGTTACTGAGCAGTTCTTC. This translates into CSGGAGMVTEQFF.

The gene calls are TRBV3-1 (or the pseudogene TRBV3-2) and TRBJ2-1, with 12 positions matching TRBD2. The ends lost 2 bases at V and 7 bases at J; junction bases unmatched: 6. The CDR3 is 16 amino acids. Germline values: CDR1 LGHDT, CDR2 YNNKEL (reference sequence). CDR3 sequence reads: CASSQNSGLAGNEQFF. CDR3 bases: TGTGCCAGCAGCCAAAACTCGGGACTAGCGGGTAATGAGCAGTTCTTC.